These 14 T cell receptor beta chains originate from one sample sequenced in a study of T cell repertoires in cytomegalovirus infection. These receptors' antigens are unknown. TCRdb passed the reads through MiXCR, listing each CDR3 protein once. The data show approximately 990,000 distinct CDR3 sequences, with around 30% seen just once and 11% to 15% held by the top ten. This material consisted of cultured CD8+ T cells from PBMCs, taken from culture after CMV antigen stimulation. All receptors derive from a human donor in good health (CMV status not recorded). Some clones in this sample may be carry-over from other donors' samples.

Ten or more counts support this clonotype. The rearrangement links TRBV7-2 to TRBJ2-3; 9 nucleotides line up with TRBD2. Germline assignment: CDR1 SGHTA and CDR2 FQGNSA. V was pared by 5 bases and J by 1 base, with 7 bases of the junction left unmatched. The CDR3 sequence is 16 residues long. The CDR3 here is CASSPRVAGGTDTQYF. Written as DNA, the CDR3 is TGTGCCAGCAGCCCTCGGGTAGCGGGGGGCACAGATACGCAGTATTTT.

About this clonotype: The junction does not match germline at one end; this may be a read error. This chain connects TRBV7-9 to TRBJ2-7; maybe TRBD1 (5 bases). This CDR3 is built from 15 residues. Germline CDR1 reads SEHNR; CDR2 reads FQNEAQ (reference sequence). CDR3 nucleotides: TGTGCTAGCAGCTTAGAACCCGGCCCAGGGCACGAGCAGTACTTC. Protein: CASSLEPGPGHEQYF. Full variable domain (rest looked up from reference TRBV7-9 and TRBJ2-7): DTGVSQNPRHKITKRGQNVTFRCDPISEHNRLYWYRQTLGQGPEFLTYFQNEAQLEKSRLLSDRFSAERPKGSFSTLEIQRTEQGDSAMYLCASSLEPGPGHEQYFGPGTRLTVT.

This clonotype was observed at least ten times. This may be a read error: a much more frequent sequence differs by one nucleotide. The chain carries TRBV7-4 and TRBJ2-7; D not resolved. With 4 bases removed from V and 2 bases from J, the gap between germline ends came to 3 bases. CDR3 size: 11 residues. Per the germline V gene, CDR1 is SGHVT and CDR2 is SQSDAQ. The CDR3 bases are TGTGCCAGCAGCTCCACCTACGAGCAGTACGTC. It codes for CASSSTYEQYV.

At least ten counts were recorded for this clonotype. The chain uses TRBV7-9 and TRBJ2-1; D is perhaps TRBD1 or TRBD2 (5 bases each). V dropped 3 bases and J dropped 10 bases, with 7 bases sitting between them. The CDR3 contains 11 residues. The germline CDR1 and CDR2 sequences are SEHNR and FQNEAQ (reference sequence). CDR3 residues: CASSFGTEQFF. CDR3 coding DNA: TGTGCCAGCAGCTTCGGGACCGAGCAGTTCTTC.

The chain links TRBV6-1 to TRBJ2-2, with 9 bases aligning to TRBD1. Germline assignment: CDR1 MNHNS and CDR2 SASEGT. The ends lost 5 bases at V and 7 bases at J; junction bases unmatched: 17. The CDR3 consists of 18 residues. This chain's CDR3 is CASSSRDRVQVYGGELFF. The CDR3 nucleotides are TGTGCCAGCAGTTCCCGGGACAGGGTTCAAGTGTATGGCGGGGAGCTGTTTTTT.

This clonotype appeared a few times. The rearrangement joins TRBV3-1 to TRBJ2-5, with D possibly matching TRBD1 (6 bases). Germline CDR1 LGHDT, CDR2 YNNKEL (reference sequence). The CDR3 runs 14 residues. Deletions cut 6 bases from V and 2 bases from J, with 13 bases between. The CDR3 region is CASRDTGQQETQYF. Written as DNA, the CDR3 is TGTGCCAGCAGGGATACCGGACAGCAAGAGACCCAGTACTTC.

This clonotype was seen a handful of times. This chain connects TRBV9 to TRBJ2-3; D possibly corresponds to TRBD2 (7 bases). This CDR3 spans 12 amino acids. Trimming pared 3 bases from V and 6 bases from J, leaving 8 bases between. Germline V CDR1 and CDR2: SGDLS, YYNGEE. The CDR3 sequence: CASSEGGDTQYF. In DNA, the CDR3 is TGTGCCAGCAGCGAGGGGGGGGATACGCAGTATTTT.

The chain combines TRBV15 with TRBJ1-1; D is possibly TRBD1 (5 bases). The CDR3 runs to 15 residues. The V gene lost 1 base and the J gene lost 5 bases, with 14 bases spanning the gap. Germline V lookup: CDR1 LNHNV, CDR2 YYDKDF (reference sequence). The CDR3 loop is CATSRVRGARTEAFF. The CDR3 DNA follows: TGTGCCACCAGCAGAGTGAGAGGGGCAAGGACTGAAGCTTTCTTT.

This clonotype was observed many times. This chain connects TRBV7-2 to TRBJ1-1; no clear D. V was trimmed by 5 bases and J by 4 bases, leaving 14 bases between them. Looked up from germline, CDR1 is SGHTA and CDR2 is FQGNSA. This CDR3 spans 14 amino acids. The CDR3 loop reads CASSHRGPSTEAFF. The CDR3 nucleotides are TGTGCCAGCAGCCATAGAGGACCGTCCACTGAAGCTTTCTTT.

The rearrangement joins TRBV19 to TRBJ1-4; D ambiguous. Looked up from germline, CDR1 is LNHDA and CDR2 is SQIVND (reference sequence). CDR3 length equals 15 residues. The V end lost 2 bases, the J end lost 8 bases, and 15 bases lay between the germline ends. The CDR3 DNA is TGTGCCAGTAGTATATCTGGTACCGAAGGGGAAAAACTGTTTTTT. Encoded protein: CASSISGTEGEKLFF.

The gene calls are TRBV27 and TRBJ2-1; no firm D call. Germline V CDR1 and CDR2: MNHEY, SMNVEV (reference sequence). Trimming pared 3 bases from V and 8 bases from J, leaving 14 bases between. The CDR3 consists of 14 residues. CDR3 nucleotide sequence: TGTGCCAGCAGTTTCTCCCAATTAGGGTATGAGCAGTTCTTC. As protein: CASSFSQLGYEQFF.

The V gene is TRBV7-6, the J gene TRBJ1-5; D ambiguous. This CDR3 spans 15 amino acids. The V gene lost 0 bases and the J gene lost 0 bases, with 6 bases spanning the gap. Germline-derived CDR1 and CDR2 are SGHVS and FNYEAQ. CDR3 in amino acids: CASSLADGSNQPQHF. The DNA for the CDR3 is TGTGCCAGCAGCTTAGCTGACGGTAGCAATCAGCCCCAGCATTTT.

There are many counts of this clonotype. The V gene is TRBV6-2 or TRBV6-3, the J gene TRBJ2-2; D not certain. CDR3 size: 12 residues. The ends were cut back, 2 bases at V and 4 bases at J, with 2 bases in the middle. Per germline, CDR1 MNHEY and CDR2 SVGEGT. CDR3 nucleotide sequence: TGTGCCAGCAGTTACGCCACCGGGGAGCTGTTTTTT. It is translated as CASSYATGELFF.

This clonotype turned up a few times. The chain joins TRBV6-1 to TRBJ2-7; D may be TRBD1 or TRBD2 (5 bases each). The CDR3 is 15 amino acids. The V gene's germline CDR1 is MNHNS and CDR2 SASEGT. With 5 bases removed from V and 2 bases from J, the gap between germline ends came to 16 bases. CDR3 in amino acids: CASSPGPPGAYEQYF. In DNA, the CDR3 is TGTGCCAGCAGTCCGGGACCGCCGGGTGCCTACGAGCAGTACTTC.